The subject of this entry is one T cell receptor beta chain. Germline CDR1 and CDR2: MNHEY and SMNVEV (reference sequence). This CDR3 contains 16 residues. V lost 0 bases to trimming and J lost 6 bases; unmatched junction nucleotides: 9. The data originate from a study of blood T cell repertoires in COVID-19. At the level of the study: Collection of acute and convalescent COVID-19 samples took place in the United States, Italy and Spain. T cells, B-cell-depleted T cells, or PBMCs provided the cDNA or gDNA that served as material.

As originally analysed: From reference gene primer amplification, estimates of nucleated cell counts were derived. Only in-frame clones appear in the TCRdb table, and some are missing; sequencing was by immunoSEQ multiplex PCR. D and trimming were read from the DNA, whereas the V and J calls and clone size are those reported in that table. In the table there are hundreds of thousands of clones, roughly 86% of which are singletons. The clonotype originates from a man aged 55 to 70 with acute or convalescent COVID-19. The sequencing input was peripheral blood. The V and J genes are TRBV27 and TRBJ1-2; 8 bases fit TRBD1. The CDR3 region is CASSLSLYGQGDGYTF. Here the CDR3 DNA reads TGTGCCAGCAGTTTATCACTATACGGACAGGGCGATGGCTACACCTTC.